This entry is about one T cell receptor beta chain. Its antigen is not identified. As the template, RNA transcripts were used to amplify TCR beta CDR3 regions. RT-PCR was first run with HTBI primers, then multiplex PCR in a second round. TCRdb processed the multiplex PCR reads anew with MiXCR; each CDR3 protein has one entry. The data show approximately 700,000 distinct CDR3 sequences, roughly two fifths seen once. Trimming took 8 bases from V and 1 from J, leaving 11 bases between them. Germline V gene lookup returns CDR1 MGHDK and CDR2 SYGVNS. The CDR3 is 13 residues long. The data stem from a study of Graves' ophthalmopathy and Graves' hyperthyroidism. The study, taken as a whole, reports: Blood also harbored most expanded thyroid clonotypes above 0.001 frequency.

Orbital computed tomography, together with clinical symptoms, serum thyroxine, TRAb and thyroid ultrasound, was used for diagnosis. This clonotype was sampled from an adult man with Graves' ophthalmopathy. The chain recombines TRBV25-1 with TRBJ1-2; D uncertain. The sequencing input was peripheral blood. The CDR3 nucleotides read TGTGCCAGCGGGAACCACGATAACTATGGCTACACCTTC. Translation gives CASGNHDNYGYTF.